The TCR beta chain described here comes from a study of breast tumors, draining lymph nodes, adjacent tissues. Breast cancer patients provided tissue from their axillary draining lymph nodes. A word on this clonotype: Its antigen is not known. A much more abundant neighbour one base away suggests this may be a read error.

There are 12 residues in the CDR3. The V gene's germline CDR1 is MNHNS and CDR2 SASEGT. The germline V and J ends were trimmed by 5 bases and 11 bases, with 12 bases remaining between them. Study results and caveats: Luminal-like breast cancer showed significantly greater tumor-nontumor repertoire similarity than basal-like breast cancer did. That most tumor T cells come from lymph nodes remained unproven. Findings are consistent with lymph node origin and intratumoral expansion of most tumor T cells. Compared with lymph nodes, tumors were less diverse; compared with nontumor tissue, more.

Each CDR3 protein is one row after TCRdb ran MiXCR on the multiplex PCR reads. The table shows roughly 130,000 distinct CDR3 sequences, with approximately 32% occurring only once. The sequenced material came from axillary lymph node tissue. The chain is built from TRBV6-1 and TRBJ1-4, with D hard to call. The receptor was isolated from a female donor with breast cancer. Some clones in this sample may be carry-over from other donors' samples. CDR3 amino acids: CASSPPVGKLFF. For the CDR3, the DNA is TGTGCCAGCAGTCCCCCGGTTGGGAAACTGTTTTTT.